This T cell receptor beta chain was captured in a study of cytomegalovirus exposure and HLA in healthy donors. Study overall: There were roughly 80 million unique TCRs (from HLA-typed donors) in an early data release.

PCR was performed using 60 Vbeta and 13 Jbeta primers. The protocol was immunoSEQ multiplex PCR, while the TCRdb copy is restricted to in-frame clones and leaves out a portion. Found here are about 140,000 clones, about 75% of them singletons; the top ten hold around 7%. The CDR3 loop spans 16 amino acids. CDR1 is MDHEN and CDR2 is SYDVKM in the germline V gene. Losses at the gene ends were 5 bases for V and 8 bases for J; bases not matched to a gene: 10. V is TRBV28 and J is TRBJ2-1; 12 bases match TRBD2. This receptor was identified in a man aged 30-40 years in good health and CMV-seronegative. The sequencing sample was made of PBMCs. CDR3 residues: CASSDILAGGPDEQFF. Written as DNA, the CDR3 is TGTGCCAGCAGTGACATTCTAGCGGGAGGGCCGGATGAGCAGTTCTTC.